The rows below give T cell receptor beta chains drawn from one sample of a study of T cells in Graves' hyperthyroidism and ophthalmopathy. TCRdb reprocessed the multiplex PCR reads with MiXCR, giving one entry per CDR3 protein. The sample lists under 750,000 distinct CDR3 sequences; about 19% were seen once. The material sequenced was blood. The source of these receptors is a woman aged 45-65 years with Graves' hyperthyroidism that later progressed to Graves' ophthalmopathy. Both conserved end residues are part of each CDR3. A D gene is named only where the DNA matches it firmly.

D	length	V	CDR3
TRBD1	13	TRBV7-2	CASSVDRGEKLFF
.	13	TRBV14	CASSQGRTYEQYF
.	15	TRBV5-4	CASSPGITEGSPLHF
TRBD1	15	TRBV6-1	CASSEGRGGYYGYTF
TRBD2	13	TRBV20-1	CSASGLAHGELFF
TRBD2	17	TRBV6-4	CASSDSPSGGGTDTQYF
TRBD1	14	TRBV7-6	CASSLRGPSTEALF
.	16	TRBV2	CAIKGNSGRKNTEAFF
.	15	TRBV3-1	CASSQAQGPNEKLFF
.	17	TRBV2	CASSEDPGGHYNSPLHF
TRBD1	16	TRBV19	CASSTPGTDMNTEAFF
.	17	TRBV20-1	CSARDYGGPGSNQPQHF
.	16	TRBV5-8	CASSSQGLVSNQPQHF
TRBD1	13	TRBV30	CAWSVTGVETQYF
.	16	TRBV27	CASSPGPGYSGNTIYF
.	17	TRBV7-3	CASSRTGSGGPTDTQYF
.	15	TRBV7-9	CASSNQGGTNEKLFF
.	12	TRBV7-9	CASEGGTGELSF
.	14	TRBV9	CASSVELGVTEAFF
TRBD2	16	TRBV10-3	CAISSRLAVHTDTQYF
.	14	TRBV7-9	CASSLTYYNSPLHF
TRBD1	16	TRBV7-9	CASSLETGGLSNEQFF
.	15	TRBV6-1	CASTEGGSPNQPQHF
TRBD2	17	TRBV11-3	CASSLAGTRSARGEQFF
TRBD1	14	TRBV6-1	CASSDDRGREKLFF
.	15	TRBV20-1	CSARRSSVYPNEQFF
.	15	TRBV7-6	CASSLASVLTDTQYF
TRBD2	16	TRBV20-1	CSARGLAGGIADTQYF
.	13	TRBV29-1	CSVEQGPNYGYTF
.	14	TRBV3-1	CASSQSPGYTEAFF
TRBD1	15	TRBV5-1	CASSGWTGFESGYTF
.	14	TRBV13	CASSLRGTETEAFF
.	17	TRBV15	CATSRALRGGSGNTIYF
TRBD1	17	TRBV7-9	CASSHHRTGYSNQPQHF
.	17	TRBV4-1	CASSQAIGGELYYGYTF
.	15	TRBV19	CASSFLQGGNQPQHF
.	17	TRBV12-3/TRBV12-4	CASRGHAASTSTDTQYF
.	17	TRBV5-1	CASSLELQGAPGNTIYF
.	14	TRBV12-3/TRBV12-4	CASNRDTGFPEAFF
.	16	TRBV2	CASSDSQFRLNTEAFF
TRBD1	15	TRBV7-3	CASSGQGAGYTEAFF
.	15	TRBV7-8	CASSPDVRTNEKLFF
.	18	TRBV2	CASSEEGPGRGSNQPQHF
.	15	TRBV19	CASSIYRRSSYEQYF
TRBD1	15	TRBV5-1	CASSLGQGPYNEQFF
.	14	TRBV20-1	CSVFEADLQETQYF
TRBD1	13	TRBV2	CASTDRARETQYF
.	12	TRBV5-1	CASRTAEDGYTF
.	12	TRBV6-2/TRBV6-3	CATANGGQPQHF